This T cell receptor beta chain was documented in a study of cytomegalovirus exposure and HLA in healthy donors. V dropped 4 bases and J dropped 1 base, with 15 bases sitting between them. The CDR3 has 15 amino acids. The germline gives CDR1 SGHNT, CDR2 YYREEE (reference sequence). Both 60 Vbeta primers and 13 Jbeta primers went into the PCR. This table comes from immunoSEQ multiplex PCR, and its TCRdb copy is limited to in-frame clones, with some not included. This sample has 150,000 to 200,000 clones; around 86% occur once, and the top ten carry 1.6%. The chain couples TRBV5-4 to TRBJ2-7; a weak D match, TRBD2 (7 bases). The clonotype originates from a middle-aged man in good health and CMV-seronegative. What was sequenced was PBMCs. CDR3 bases: TGTGCCAGCAGCCTAGGGGGACTACCGTCCTACGAGCAGTACTTC. Amino acids: CASSLGGLPSYEQYF.